This TCR beta chain appears in the sequencing data of a study of graft-versus-host responses after intestinal transplantation. Study-wide findings and caveats: Marrow from the recipient contained GvH clones, some of which had appeared first in ileum or blood.

Lamina propria and intraepithelial lymphocytes were released by processing graft tissue. V lost 0 bases to trimming and J lost 8 bases, with 10 bases between them. The CDR3 has 13 residues. In germline, CDR1 is SNHLY, CDR2 FYNNEI. The protocol was immunoSEQ multiplex PCR, while the TCRdb copy is restricted to in-frame clones and leaves out a portion. The table has thousands of clones, about four fifths seen once. Of note for this clone: Antigen unknown.

The sequence was collected from a human patient who received an intestinal transplant, so some T cells may come from the graft donor. The sample consisted of ileum tissue, taken nearly 310 days after intestinal transplant. The gene calls are TRBV2 and TRBJ1-2; TRBD1 is a possible D gene (5 bases). DNA of the CDR3: TGTGCCAGCAGTGAAGCGCCAGGGAGAGGCTACACCTTC. Residues: CASSEAPGRGYTF.